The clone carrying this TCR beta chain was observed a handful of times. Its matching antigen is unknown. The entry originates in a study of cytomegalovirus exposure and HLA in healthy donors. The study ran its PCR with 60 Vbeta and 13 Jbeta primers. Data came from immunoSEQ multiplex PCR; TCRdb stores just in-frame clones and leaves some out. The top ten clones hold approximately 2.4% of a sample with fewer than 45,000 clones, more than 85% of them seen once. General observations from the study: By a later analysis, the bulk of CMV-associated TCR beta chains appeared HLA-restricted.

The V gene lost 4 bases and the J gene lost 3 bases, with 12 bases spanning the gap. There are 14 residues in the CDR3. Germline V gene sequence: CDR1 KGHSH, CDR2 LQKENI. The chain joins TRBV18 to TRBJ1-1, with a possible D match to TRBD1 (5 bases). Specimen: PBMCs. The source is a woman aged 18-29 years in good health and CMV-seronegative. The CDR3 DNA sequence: TGTGCCAGCTCACGGGCAGGGCAGGACACTGAAGCTTTCTTT. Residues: CASSRAGQDTEAFF.